The rows below give T cell receptor beta chains drawn from one sample of a study of lymphopenia after photon versus proton radiotherapy. Libraries were prepared by immunoSEQ multiplex PCR; TCRdb keeps only in-frame clonotypes and omits some of them. This sample has roughly 30,000 clones, with about 86% found just once. This material consisted of peripheral blood, taken from a patient treated with proton-based radiotherapy. These receptors were taken from a woman aged 55-70 years with cholangiocarcinoma. Some clones in this sample may be carry-over from other donors' samples. The CDR3 runs from the conserved cysteine through the conserved F or W. A D gene is named only where the DNA matches it firmly. Only part of the rows carry a size: once, few, many, or a class if the clone is expanded.

TRBJ1-1 . TRBV29-1 TRBD1 TGCAGCGTACGACCACAGGGGATGACTGAAGCTTTCTTT CSVRPQGMTEAFF
TRBJ1-6 . TRBV15 TRBD1 TGTGCCACCAGCGGACAGGGCGATTCTTCACCCCTCCACTTT CATSGQGDSSPLHF
TRBJ2-7 once TRBV7-2 . TGTGCCAGCAGCGCGATCCGGGCCTCAGGGCACGAGCAGTACTTC CASSAIRASGHEQYF
TRBJ2-7 . TRBV7-2 TRBD1 TGTGCCAGCAGCCCCCGGACAGGGGGTCGCGAGCAGTACTTC CASSPRTGGREQYF
TRBJ1-5 . TRBV4-1 TRBD1 TGCGCCAGCAGCCAAATAGGACAGGGAGAGGGAAGCAATCAGCCCCAGCATTTT CASSQIGQGEGSNQPQHF
TRBJ2-3 . TRBV11-3 TRBD2 TGTGCCAGCAGCTTGCGGGGGGGGTTCACAGATACGCAGTATTTT CASSLRGGFTDTQYF
TRBJ2-5 . TRBV5-1 TRBD1 TGCACCAGCAGTATCTGGACAGGGGAGAGGGAGACCCAGTACTTC CTSSIWTGERETQYF
TRBJ2-3 . TRBV5-1 TRBD1 TGCGCCAGCAGCTTGGGGACAGGGGCTTACACAGATACGCAGTATTTT CASSLGTGAYTDTQYF
TRBJ2-2 . TRBV5-5 . TGTGCCAGCAGCTCGCTTACATGGGCCGGGGAGCTGTTTTTT CASSSLTWAGELFF
TRBJ1-1 . TRBV4-2 . TGTGCCAGCAGCCAAGAGGGGGGTAACGCTGAAGCTTTCTTT CASSQEGGNAEAFF
TRBJ2-1 . TRBV11-2 TRBD2 TGTGCCAGCACCGGACTAGTCTCCTACAATGAGCAGTTCTTC CASTGLVSYNEQFF
TRBJ1-1 once TRBV19 . TGTGCCAGTAGTATAGCCAGAGGCACTGAAGCTTTCTTT CASSIARGTEAFF
TRBJ2-1 once TRBV7-2 TRBD2 TGTGCCAGCAGCCGAGAGGGGGCTAGCGGGATCGGCGTAGACAATGAGCAGTTCTTC CASSREGASGIGVDNEQFF
TRBJ2-7 once TRBV7-2 . TGTGCCAGCAGCTACGGGACAAACTCCTACGAGCAGTACTTC CASSYGTNSYEQYF
TRBJ2-7 . TRBV5-6 . TGTGCCAGCAGCTTGACAGGGAAGGGCCACGAGCAGTACTTC CASSLTGKGHEQYF
TRBJ2-3 . TRBV9 . TGTGCCAGCAGCGTTTCAGCGGGTACTAGCACAGATACGCAGTATTTT CASSVSAGTSTDTQYF
TRBJ2-1 . TRBV4-1 . TGCGCCAGCAGTCCGATATACGGGGGCTCCTACAATGAGCAGTTCTTC CASSPIYGGSYNEQFF
TRBJ2-7 few TRBV29-1 TRBD2 TGCAGCGTCCGTTGGGACGGCGGGAGTTTTTACGAGCAGTACTTC CSVRWDGGSFYEQYF
TRBJ2-2 . TRBV19 TRBD1 TGTGCCAGTAGTATAAGGGCAGGGGGCGCGCCCCCCGTCACCGGGGAGCTGTTTTTT CASSIRAGGAPPVTGELFF
TRBJ1-1 many TRBV27 TRBD1 TGTGCCAGCTGCCCGGGACAGGGAAGGGGCTGGGACACTGAAGCTTTCTTT CASCPGQGRGWDTEAFF
TRBJ1-1 . TRBV7-9 . TGTGCCAGCAGCTTACGACCCGGAGAAGCTTTCTTT CASSLRPGEAFF
TRBJ1-5 . TRBV10-3 . TGTGCCATCAGTGAGTCGATCCATACAGGTAATTGGCCCCAGCATTTT CAISESIHTGNWPQHF
TRBJ2-7 . TRBV2 TRBD2 TGTGCCAGCAGAGAACTAGCGGGGGACATCTCCTACGAGCAGTACTTC CASRELAGDISYEQYF
TRBJ2-5 . TRBV29-1 TRBD2 TGCAGCGTTAGGACTAGCGGGGCTGTTTCGTCCCAGTACTTC CSVRTSGAVSSQYF
TRBJ1-1 . TRBV19 . TGTGCCAGTAGTGGGACAATGAACACTGAAGCTTTCTTT CASSGTMNTEAFF
TRBJ2-3 . TRBV7-3 . TGTGCCAGCAGCTTAATGGGGGGCGCCACAGATACGCAGTATTTT CASSLMGGATDTQYF
TRBJ2-7 . TRBV6-1 . TGTGCCAGCACCTCTGAGTACGAGCAGTACTTC CASTSEYEQYF
TRBJ2-7 medium-sized TRBV4-2 TRBD1 TGTGCCAGCAGCCCCTCCGGGACAGGGGGCGCGGGCATCTACGAGCAGTACTTC CASSPSGTGGAGIYEQYF
TRBJ2-1 . TRBV7-9 . TGTGCCAGCAGCTCCCTTACAGCGGGCCCCATTAGCTCCTACAATGAGCAGTTCTTC CASSSLTAGPISSYNEQFF
TRBJ1-4 . TRBV2 TRBD1 TGTGCCAGCGTATTCCCGACAGGGCAGAATGAAAAACTGTTTTTT CASVFPTGQNEKLFF
TRBJ1-1 . TRBV4-2 . TGTGCCAGCAGCCGAATAGACAAGAGCACTGAAGCTTTCTTT CASSRIDKSTEAFF
TRBJ2-3 . TRBV2 . TGTGCCAGCCTTCCTAATGGCCTCTCTAGCACAGATACGCAGTATTTT CASLPNGLSSTDTQYF
TRBJ2-7 . TRBV23-1 . TGCGCCAGCAGTCAGTATAACAGGGATTCCTACGAGCAGTACTTC CASSQYNRDSYEQYF
TRBJ2-1 . TRBV7-9 . TGTGCCAGCACGGAGGCCGGGGGTTTCAATGAGCAGTTCTTC CASTEAGGFNEQFF
TRBJ2-3 . TRBV29-1 . TGCAGCGTTGACGGCGGGGAGGCCGATACGCAGTATTTT CSVDGGEADTQYF
TRBJ1-4 . TRBV7-6 . TGTGCCAGCAGCTCGAACCCGCCGGCAAAGGGTGAAAAACTGTTTTTT CASSSNPPAKGEKLFF
TRBJ2-5 . TRBV9 TRBD2 TGTGCCAGCAGCACCCGACTAGCGGGGATAGAGACCCAGTACTTC CASSTRLAGIETQYF
TRBJ2-1 few TRBV10-3 TRBD2 TGTGCCATCAGTGATCTACTAGCGGGAAGACTCTACAATGAGCAGTTCTTC CAISDLLAGRLYNEQFF
TRBJ1-2 . TRBV29-1 . TGCAGCGTGGGGGACGGGATCTATGGCTACACCTTC CSVGDGIYGYTF
TRBJ1-2 . TRBV29-1 . TGCAGCTCCGAGGGATCTCGGGGCTACACCTTC CSSEGSRGYTF
TRBJ2-1 . TRBV7-9 TRBD2 TGTGCCAGCAGCTCCGGCGGGGGGGCCCACAATGAGCAGTTCTTC CASSSGGGAHNEQFF
TRBJ2-5 . TRBV7-9 TRBD1 TGTGCCAGCAGCCGACAGGGGCGGTCAGAGACCCAGTACTTC CASSRQGRSETQYF
TRBJ2-7 . TRBV19 . TGTGCCAGTAGTACAGGGAATCGGCAGTACTTC CASSTGNRQYF
TRBJ2-7 . TRBV7-8 TRBD1 TGTGCCAGCAGCTTCAGGGGGTCAATTTCCTACGAGCAGTACTTC CASSFRGSISYEQYF
TRBJ2-7 . TRBV27 TRBD2 TGTGCCAGCAGACCCTTGACTAGCGGAGACTACGAGCAGTACTTC CASRPLTSGDYEQYF
TRBJ2-5 . TRBV10-2 . TGCGCCAGCAGTGAAGGGCGGAAGGAGACCCAGTACTTC CASSEGRKETQYF
TRBJ1-2 . TRBV6-5 TRBD1 TGTGCCAGCAGCCTAAACAGGGGGCTGGGCTACACCTTC CASSLNRGLGYTF
TRBJ2-7 . TRBV4-3 . TGCGCCAGCAGCCAGGTACAGGGGCGGGATTTCCACGAGCAGTACTTC CASSQVQGRDFHEQYF
TRBJ1-1 . TRBV29-1 . TGCAGCGTTGGGGCATTCGGGAAGAACACTGAAGCTTTCTTT CSVGAFGKNTEAFF
TRBJ2-5 . TRBV7-8 TRBD1 TGTGCCAGCAGCTTAGCGCTCAGGGGGCGAGAGACCCAGTACTTC CASSLALRGRETQYF
TRBJ2-3 . TRBV5-4 . TGTGCCAGCAGCCTGACTAGGTCAGATACGCAGTATTTT CASSLTRSDTQYF
TRBJ2-7 . TRBV30 . TGTGCCTCCAATAGCCAAGGAAGGTACGAGCAGTACTTC CASNSQGRYEQYF
TRBJ1-2 . TRBV25-1 . TGTGCCAGCAGTGGGATGGGGGGGGTCTATGGCTACACCTTC CASSGMGGVYGYTF
TRBJ2-3 . TRBV5-4 TRBD2 TGTGCCAGCAGCCCTCGGACTAGCCAGATAGATACGCAGTATTTT CASSPRTSQIDTQYF